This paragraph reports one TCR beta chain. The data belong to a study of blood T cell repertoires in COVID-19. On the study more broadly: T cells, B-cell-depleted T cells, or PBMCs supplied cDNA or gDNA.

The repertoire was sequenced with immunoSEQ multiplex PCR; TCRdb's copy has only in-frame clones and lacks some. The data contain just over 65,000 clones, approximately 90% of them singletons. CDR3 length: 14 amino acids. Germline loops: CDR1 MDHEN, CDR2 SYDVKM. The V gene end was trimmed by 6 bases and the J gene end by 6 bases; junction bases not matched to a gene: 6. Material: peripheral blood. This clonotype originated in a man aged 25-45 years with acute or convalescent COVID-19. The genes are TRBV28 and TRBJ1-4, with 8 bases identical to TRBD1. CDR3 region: CASSKDRGYEKLFF. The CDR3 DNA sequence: TGTGCCAGCAGCAAAGACAGGGGCTATGAAAAACTGTTTTTT.